This T cell receptor (beta chain) was captured in a study of cytomegalovirus exposure and HLA in healthy donors. Regarding the study as a whole: Common viral pathogens (according to a later analysis) appeared linked to several of the most significant clusters. Most of the TCR beta V segments (in an earlier analysis) were productive either about 87% or about 30% of the time. Immune exposure was documented only through CMV serostatus.

Germline V gene data show CDR1 as LNHDA and CDR2 as SQIVND (reference sequence). The CDR3 covers 16 residues. The trim removed 9 bases at V and 0 bases at J, leaving 7 bases unmatched. The study ran its PCR with 60 Vbeta and 13 Jbeta primers. TCRdb keeps only in-frame clones here, not all; method: immunoSEQ multiplex PCR. The data hold under 200,000 clones, with approximately 85% observed a single time. This clone has only one observation. Its antigen remains unknown. This sequence was found in a man aged 18 to 30 in good health and CMV-seropositive. Sequencing input: PBMCs. The rearrangement joins TRBV19 to TRBJ1-6, with 8 bases aligning to TRBD1. Here the CDR3 DNA reads TGTGCCAGAAGACAGGGGCCGAGCTCCTATAATTCACCCCTCCACTTT. Protein product: CARRQGPSSYNSPLHF.